The following is a T cell receptor beta chain sequence with its context. This clone turned up a few times. Its antigen remains unidentified. Base qualities are not recorded, but no much larger clone differs from it by a single base. From its cysteine to its phenylalanine, the CDR3 spans 16 amino acids. The entry retains the CDR3 DNA only, 48 bases that are in frame from base 1. V loses 6 bases at its end and J loses 0 bases; junction bases beyond the gene matches: 9. For CDR1 and CDR2, the germline V gene lists ENHRY and SYGVKD. This sample is drawn from a study of Ad26.COV2.S vaccination and SARS-CoV-2 variants (dated by TCRdb to the early 2020s). About the investigation overall: Vaccine-arm donors came from COV1001, a multicentre, randomized, double-blind, placebo-controlled phase I-IIa trial of Ad26.COV2.S in healthy adults. The TCR-sequenced set comprised about 30 samples: approximately 19 Ad26.COV2.S vaccine recipients, 5 placebo recipients and 8 SARS-CoV-2 convalescent individuals. Participants in the trial were split at random into five groups of five each, receiving low-dose or high-dose Ad26.COV2.S once or twice, or else placebo on both occasions. Blinding of investigators to trial group allocation was maintained during experiments and outcome assessment. Dosing of Ad26.COV2.S was intramuscular, at either 5x10^10 or 1x10^11 viral particles, delivered as one shot or as two shots spaced 56 days apart. Sequencing of the TCRbeta repertoire served to evaluate the specificity and breadth of SARS-CoV-2-reactive T cell receptors following Ad26.COV2.S vaccination. The research as a whole found: It was noted by the authors that total T cell responses may have been underestimated by the TCR breadth and depth analyses. After vaccination, substantial breadth of spike-specific CD8+ and CD4+ T cell responses was reported. Higher spike-specific TCR breadth was observed in Ad26.COV2.S recipients than in placebo recipients (P = 0.0014). Vaccine and placebo recipients had similar non-spike TCR breadth, a finding consistent with the vaccine containing only spike. The study was not powered to compare responses between vaccine doses or regimens.

In light of the paper, this sample's treatment or condition label describes: around 19 received Ad26.COV2.S at low or high dose, single or two shots; 5 received placebo; per-sample allocation not given. For vaccine and placebo recipients, repertoires were sequenced using samples collected on day 63 after the first injection. Cohort 1b enrolled about 25 adults aged 18-55 years at a single site in Boston, USA, between 29 July and 7 August 2020. As a vaccine, Ad26.COV2.S was a replication-incompetent adenovirus type 26 vector that expressed a prefusion-stabilized SARS-CoV-2 spike protein derived from the original Wuhan strain. TCRbeta CDR3 regions were sequenced with the immunoSEQ Assay. After extraction, genomic DNA underwent amplification by bias-controlled multiplex PCR, followed by high-throughput sequencing. The original pipeline was this. To quantify the absolute abundance of every unique TCRbeta CDR3 region, sequences were collapsed and filtered. T cell fraction was estimated by normalizing TCRbeta template counts to usable DNA, which was measured by amplifying reference genes present in all nucleated cells. Repertoire TCRs were annotated as SARS-CoV-2-specific when V gene, CDR3 amino acid sequence and J gene were exactly matched to a known reactive TCR set. The reference SARS-CoV-2 TCR set was derived from MIRA and filtered for enrichment in COVID-19-positive ImmuneCODE repertoires, a step that removed public or cross-reactive TCRs. Based on the MIRA antigens, annotated TCRs were further analysed at the level of specific ORF or position within ORF. Breadth was defined as the number of annotated unique rearrangements divided by the total number of unique productive rearrangements, and depth was defined as the summed frequency of the annotated unique rearrangements. Two-sided Wilcoxon rank-sum tests were applied when comparing TCR breadth between groups. Held by TCRdb, this immuneACCESS table contains in-frame sequences only and omits some clones. Under half of the omission traces to an unresolved V gene where checked; the cause of the rest is unknown. Clone size and the V and J calls come from that table; the DNA yielded D and trimming. In this sample the table shows 300,000 to 400,000 clones, around 84% of which occur a single time. Clones ranked in the top ten supply more than 1.5% of the sample.

The sequences come from peripheral blood, collected in a trial of Ad26.COV2.S vaccine versus placebo. Recombination linked TRBV10-3 to TRBJ1-2; the junction holds 8 bases that match TRBD1. The receptor's source is a person between 18 and 60 years old who received the Ad26.COV2.S COVID-19 vaccine or a placebo. The CDR3 protein: CAISTTGAQANYGYTF. The bases read TGTGCCATCAGCACGACAGGGGCCCAAGCTAACTATGGCTACACCTTC.